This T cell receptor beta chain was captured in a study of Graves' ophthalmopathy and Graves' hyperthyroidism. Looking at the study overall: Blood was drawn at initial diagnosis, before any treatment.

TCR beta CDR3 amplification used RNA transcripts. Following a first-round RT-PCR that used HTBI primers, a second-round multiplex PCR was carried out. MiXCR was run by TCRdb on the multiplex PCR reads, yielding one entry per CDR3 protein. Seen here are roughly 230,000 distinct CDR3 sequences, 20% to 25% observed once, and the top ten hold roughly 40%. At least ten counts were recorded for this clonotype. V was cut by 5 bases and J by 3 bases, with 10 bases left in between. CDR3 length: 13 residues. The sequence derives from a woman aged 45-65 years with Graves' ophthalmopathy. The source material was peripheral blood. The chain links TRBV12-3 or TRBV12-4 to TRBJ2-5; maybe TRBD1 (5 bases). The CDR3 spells CASSRDSEETQYF. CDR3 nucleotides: TGTGCCAGCAGTAGAGACAGCGAAGAGACCCAGTACTTC.